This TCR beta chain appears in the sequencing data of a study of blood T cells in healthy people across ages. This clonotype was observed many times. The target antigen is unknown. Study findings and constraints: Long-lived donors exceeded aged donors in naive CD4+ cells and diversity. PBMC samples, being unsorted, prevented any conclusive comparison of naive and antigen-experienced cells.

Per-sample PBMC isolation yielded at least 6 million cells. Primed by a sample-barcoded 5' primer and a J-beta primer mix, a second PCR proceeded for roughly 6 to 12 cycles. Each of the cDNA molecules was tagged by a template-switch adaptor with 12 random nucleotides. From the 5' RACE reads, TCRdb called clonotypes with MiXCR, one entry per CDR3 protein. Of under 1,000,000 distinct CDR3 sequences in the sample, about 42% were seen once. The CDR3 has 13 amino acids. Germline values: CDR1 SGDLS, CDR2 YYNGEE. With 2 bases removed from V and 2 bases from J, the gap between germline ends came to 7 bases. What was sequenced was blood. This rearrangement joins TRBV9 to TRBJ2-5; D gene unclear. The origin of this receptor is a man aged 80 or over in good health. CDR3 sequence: CASSVNSQETQYF. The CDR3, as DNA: TGTGCCAGCAGCGTGAACAGTCAAGAGACCCAGTACTTC.